This T cell receptor (beta chain) was sequenced in a study of T cells after yellow fever vaccination. Study summary: Fractions with few cells were prepared using SMART-Seq v4 Ultra Low Input. Findings of the study overall: Most clones from primary vaccination were detected again post-booster (around 96% CD4, about 88% CD8). FACS-sorted repertoires could harbor abundant contaminating bulk-population clonotypes.

Per germline, CDR1 SGHAT and CDR2 FQNNGV. V gave up 5 bases and J gave up 5 bases, with 25 bases separating them. The CDR3 length is 18 residues. Generation of TCR cDNA used 5'RACE template switching (which added a universal primer site and UMIs). TCRdb reanalysed the 5' RACE reads using MiXCR and keeps one entry per CDR3 protein. The sample contains hundreds of thousands of distinct CDR3 sequences, roughly 12% of which appear only once. This clonotype was found a few times. Antigen: not known. The J gene is TRBJ2-1, the V gene TRBV11-2; TRBD2 is a possible D gene (7 bases). The TCR was taken from a man younger than 40 who received the YFV17D yellow fever vaccine. The specimen was PBMCs, collected on the day of the yellow fever booster vaccination. CDR3 sequence: CASSPRRWGGAIHNEQFF. CDR3 nucleotide sequence: TGTGCCAGCAGCCCACGCCGTTGGGGGGGGGCCATCCACAATGAGCAGTTCTTC.